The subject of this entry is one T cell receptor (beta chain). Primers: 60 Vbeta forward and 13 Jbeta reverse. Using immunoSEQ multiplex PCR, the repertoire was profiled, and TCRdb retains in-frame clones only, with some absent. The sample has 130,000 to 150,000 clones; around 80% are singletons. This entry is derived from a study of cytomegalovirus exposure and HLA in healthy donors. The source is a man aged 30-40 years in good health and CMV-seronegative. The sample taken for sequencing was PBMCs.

As DNA, the CDR3 is TGCGCCAGCAGCCCTAGGACTAGCAGCTCCTACGAGCAGTACTTC. This translates into CASSPRTSSSYEQYF. The rearrangement uses TRBV5-1 and TRBJ2-7; 8 bases align to TRBD2. J lost 0 bases, V lost 4 bases, and 6 bases had no gene match. This CDR3 is 15 amino acids long. Germline CDR1 reads SGHRS; CDR2 reads YFSETQ.